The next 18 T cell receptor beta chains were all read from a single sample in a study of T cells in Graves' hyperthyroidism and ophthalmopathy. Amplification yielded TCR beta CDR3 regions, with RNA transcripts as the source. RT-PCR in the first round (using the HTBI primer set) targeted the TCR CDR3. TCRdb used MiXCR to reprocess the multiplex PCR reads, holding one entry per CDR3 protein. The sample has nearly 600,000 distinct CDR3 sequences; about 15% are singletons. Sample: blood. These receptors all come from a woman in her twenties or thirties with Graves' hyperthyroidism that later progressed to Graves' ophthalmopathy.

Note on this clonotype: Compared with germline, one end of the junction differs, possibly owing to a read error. The chain's CDR3 is CVSRPGLAGVADTQYF. In DNA, the CDR3 is TGTGTCAGCAGGCCCGGCCTAGCGGGAGTTGCAGATACGCAGTATTTT. This chain connects TRBV12-3 or TRBV12-4 to TRBJ2-3; 10 bases are a match to TRBD2. The CDR3 length is 16 residues.

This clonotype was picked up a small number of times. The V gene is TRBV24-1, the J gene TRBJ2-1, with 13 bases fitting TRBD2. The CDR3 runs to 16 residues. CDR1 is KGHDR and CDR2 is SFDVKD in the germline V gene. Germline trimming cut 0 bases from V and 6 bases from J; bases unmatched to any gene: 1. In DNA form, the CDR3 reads TGTGCCACCAGTGATTTGACTAGCGGGAGGGCCAATGAGCAGTTCTTC. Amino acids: CATSDLTSGRANEQFF.

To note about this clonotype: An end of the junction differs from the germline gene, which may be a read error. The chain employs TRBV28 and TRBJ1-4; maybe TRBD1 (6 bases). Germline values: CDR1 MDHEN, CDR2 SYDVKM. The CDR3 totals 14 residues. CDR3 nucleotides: TGTGCCAGCACTTTAGGGGGAGCTAATGAAAAACTGTTTTTT. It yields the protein CASTLGGANEKLFF. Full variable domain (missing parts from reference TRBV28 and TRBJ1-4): DVKVTQSSRYLVKRTGEKVFLECVQDMDHENMFWYRQDPGLGLRLIYFSYDVKMKEKGDIPEGYSVSREKKERFSLILESASTNQTSMYLCASTLGGANEKLFFGSGTQLSVL.

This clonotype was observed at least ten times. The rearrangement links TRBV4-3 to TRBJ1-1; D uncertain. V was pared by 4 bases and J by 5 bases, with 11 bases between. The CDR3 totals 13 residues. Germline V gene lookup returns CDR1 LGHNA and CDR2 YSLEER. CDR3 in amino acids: CASSLERGTEAFF. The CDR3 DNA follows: TGCGCCAGCAGCCTGGAACGGGGAACTGAAGCTTTCTTT.

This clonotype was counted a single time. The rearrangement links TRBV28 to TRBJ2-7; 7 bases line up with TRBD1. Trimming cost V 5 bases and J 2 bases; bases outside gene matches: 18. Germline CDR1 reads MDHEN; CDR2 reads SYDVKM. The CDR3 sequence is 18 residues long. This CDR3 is CASSLSPIRDSYTYEQYF. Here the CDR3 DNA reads TGTGCCAGCAGTCTTAGCCCTATCCGGGACAGCTACACCTACGAGCAGTACTTC.

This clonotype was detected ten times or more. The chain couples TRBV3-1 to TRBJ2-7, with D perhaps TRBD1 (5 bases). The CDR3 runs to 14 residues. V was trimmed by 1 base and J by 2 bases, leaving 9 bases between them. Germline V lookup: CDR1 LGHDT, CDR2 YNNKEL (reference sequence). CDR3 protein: CASSQVDRPYEQYF. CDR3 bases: TGTGCCAGCAGCCAAGTTGACAGACCCTACGAGCAGTACTTC.

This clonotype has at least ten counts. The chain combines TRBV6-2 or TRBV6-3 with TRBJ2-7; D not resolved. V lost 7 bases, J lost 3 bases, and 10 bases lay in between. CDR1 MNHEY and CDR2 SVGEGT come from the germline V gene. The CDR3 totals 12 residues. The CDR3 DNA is TGTGCCAGCAACCAGGTACGCTACGAGCAGTACTTC. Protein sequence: CASNQVRYEQYF.

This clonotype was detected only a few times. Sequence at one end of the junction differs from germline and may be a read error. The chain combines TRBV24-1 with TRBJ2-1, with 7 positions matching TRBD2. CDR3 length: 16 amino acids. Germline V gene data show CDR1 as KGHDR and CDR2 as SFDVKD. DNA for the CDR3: TGTGCCACCAGTGACCCCCGGCGGGGGTTTCATAATGAGCGGTTCTTC. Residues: CATSDPRRGFHNERFF.

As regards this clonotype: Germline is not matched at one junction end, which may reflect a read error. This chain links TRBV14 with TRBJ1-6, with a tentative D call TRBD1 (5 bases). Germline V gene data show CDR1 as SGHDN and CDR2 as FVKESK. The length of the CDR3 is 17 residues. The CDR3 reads CASSQETRGGRNSPFHF. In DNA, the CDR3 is TGTGCCAGCAGCCAAGAAACGAGGGGCGGGCGAAATTCACCCTTCCACTTT.

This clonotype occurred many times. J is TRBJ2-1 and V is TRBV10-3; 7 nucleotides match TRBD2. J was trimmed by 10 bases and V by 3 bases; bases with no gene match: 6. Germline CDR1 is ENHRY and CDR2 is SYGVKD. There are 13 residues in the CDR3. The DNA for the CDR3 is TGTGCCATCAGTGATAAGACTAGCAGGGAGCAGTTCTTC. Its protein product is CAISDKTSREQFF.

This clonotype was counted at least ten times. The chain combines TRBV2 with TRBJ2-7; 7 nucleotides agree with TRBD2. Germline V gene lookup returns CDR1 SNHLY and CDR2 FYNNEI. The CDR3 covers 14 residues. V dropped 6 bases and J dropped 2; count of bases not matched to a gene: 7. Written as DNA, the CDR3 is TGTGCCAGCAGGGAGTCTAGCGGACCCTACGAGCAGTACTTC. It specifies CASRESSGPYEQYF.

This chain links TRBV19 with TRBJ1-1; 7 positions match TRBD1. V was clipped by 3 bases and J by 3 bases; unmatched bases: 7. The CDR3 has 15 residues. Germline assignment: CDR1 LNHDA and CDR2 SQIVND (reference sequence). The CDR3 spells CASSMTGYEDTEAFF. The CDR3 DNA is TGTGCCAGTAGTATGACAGGGTATGAGGACACTGAAGCTTTCTTT.

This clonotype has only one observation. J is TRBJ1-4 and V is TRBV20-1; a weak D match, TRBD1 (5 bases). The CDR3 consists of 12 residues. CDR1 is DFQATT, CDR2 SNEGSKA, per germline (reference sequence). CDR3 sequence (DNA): TGCGTCTGCCGGGACTTTAATGAAAAACTGTTTTTT. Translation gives CVCRDFNEKLFF.

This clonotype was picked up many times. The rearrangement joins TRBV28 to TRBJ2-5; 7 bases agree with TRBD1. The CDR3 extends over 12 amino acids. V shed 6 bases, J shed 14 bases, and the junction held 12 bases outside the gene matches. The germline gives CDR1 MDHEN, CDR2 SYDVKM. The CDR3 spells CASSQWETGIYF. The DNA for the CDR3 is TGTGCCAGCAGCCAATGGGAGACAGGGATCTACTTC.

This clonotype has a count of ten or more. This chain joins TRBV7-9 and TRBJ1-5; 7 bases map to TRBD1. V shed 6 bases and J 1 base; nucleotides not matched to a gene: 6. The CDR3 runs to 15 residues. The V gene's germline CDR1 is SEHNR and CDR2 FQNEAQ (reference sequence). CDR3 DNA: TGTGCCAGCAGTGCGGCAGGGGGGAGCAATCAGCCCCAGCATTTT. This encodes CASSAAGGSNQPQHF.

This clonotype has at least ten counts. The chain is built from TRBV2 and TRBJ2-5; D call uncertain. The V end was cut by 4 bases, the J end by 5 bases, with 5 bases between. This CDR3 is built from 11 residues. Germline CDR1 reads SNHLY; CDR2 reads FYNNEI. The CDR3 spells CASSVGETQYF. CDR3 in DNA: TGTGCCAGCAGTGTGGGGGAGACCCAGTACTTC.

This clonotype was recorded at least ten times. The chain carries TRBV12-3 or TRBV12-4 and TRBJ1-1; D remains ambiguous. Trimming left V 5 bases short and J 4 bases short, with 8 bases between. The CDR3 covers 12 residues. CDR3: CASSQVRTEAFF. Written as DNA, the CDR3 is TGTGCCAGCAGTCAGGTCCGCACTGAAGCTTTCTTT.

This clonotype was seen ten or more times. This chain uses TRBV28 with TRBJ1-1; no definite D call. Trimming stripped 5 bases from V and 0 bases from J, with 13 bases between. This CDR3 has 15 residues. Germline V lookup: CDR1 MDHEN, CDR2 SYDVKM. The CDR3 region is CASSVPTPMNTEAFF. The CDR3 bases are TGTGCCAGCAGTGTCCCTACCCCCATGAACACTGAAGCTTTCTTT.